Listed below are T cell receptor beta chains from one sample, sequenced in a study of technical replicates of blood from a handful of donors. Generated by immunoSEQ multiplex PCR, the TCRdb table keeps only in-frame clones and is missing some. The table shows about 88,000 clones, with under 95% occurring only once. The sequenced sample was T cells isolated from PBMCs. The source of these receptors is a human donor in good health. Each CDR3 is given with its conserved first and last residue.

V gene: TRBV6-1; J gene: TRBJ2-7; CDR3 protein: CASRGQETEAYEQYF
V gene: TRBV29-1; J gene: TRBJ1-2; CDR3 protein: CSVVLGSFGYTF
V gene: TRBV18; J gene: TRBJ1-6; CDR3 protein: CASSPTFDRTFYNSPLHF
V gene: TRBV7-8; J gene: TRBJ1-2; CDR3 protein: CASSHLLDRTYGYTF
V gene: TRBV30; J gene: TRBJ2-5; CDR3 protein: CAWMGRGQETQYF
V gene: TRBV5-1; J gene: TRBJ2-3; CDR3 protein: CASRNSGGADTQYF
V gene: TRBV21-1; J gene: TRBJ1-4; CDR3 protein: CASSKRGHEKLFF
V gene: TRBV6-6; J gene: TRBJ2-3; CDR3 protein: CASSYTASTDTQYF
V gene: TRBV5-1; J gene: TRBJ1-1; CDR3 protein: CASTGQVNTEAFF
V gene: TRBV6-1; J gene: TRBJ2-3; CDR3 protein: CASSVLAGGPSSTDTQYF
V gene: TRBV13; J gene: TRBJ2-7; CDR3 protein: CAWGQGAGEQYF
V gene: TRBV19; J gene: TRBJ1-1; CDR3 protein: CASKFFRERDTEAFF
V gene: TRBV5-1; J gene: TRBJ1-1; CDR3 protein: CASRTGALEGAFF
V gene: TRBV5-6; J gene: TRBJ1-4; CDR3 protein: CASSSFRTAVTTNEKLFF
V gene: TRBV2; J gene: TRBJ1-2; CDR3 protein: CASNEYSYGYTF
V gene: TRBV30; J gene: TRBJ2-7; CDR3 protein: CAWARGNSYEQYF
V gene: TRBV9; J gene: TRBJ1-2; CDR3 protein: CASSLDSLEGDTTYGYTF
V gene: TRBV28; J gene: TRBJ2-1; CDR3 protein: CAGGGYNEQFF
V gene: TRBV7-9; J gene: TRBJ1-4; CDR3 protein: CASSFSWDNNEKLFF
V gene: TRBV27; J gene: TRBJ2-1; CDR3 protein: CASSSQLAGDYNEQFF
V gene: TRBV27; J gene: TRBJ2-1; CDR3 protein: CASSLLADPYNEQFF
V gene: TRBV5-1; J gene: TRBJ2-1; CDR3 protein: CASNFQRGAVYNEQFF
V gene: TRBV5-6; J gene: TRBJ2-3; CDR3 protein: CASSLEGQGPTDTQYF
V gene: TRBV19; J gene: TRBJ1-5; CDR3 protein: CASSMFQGGEPQHF
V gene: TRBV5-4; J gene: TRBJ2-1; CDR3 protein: CASSSPGLAGLDEQFF
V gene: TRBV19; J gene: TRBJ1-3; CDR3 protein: CASSILGSSGNTIYF
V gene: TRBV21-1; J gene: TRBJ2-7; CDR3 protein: CASTKAGQGGYEQYF
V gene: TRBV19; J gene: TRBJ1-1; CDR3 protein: CASSIGTGRTEAFF
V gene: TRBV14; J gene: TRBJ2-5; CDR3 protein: CASSPRLGQETQYF
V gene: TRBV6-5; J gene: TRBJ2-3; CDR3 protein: CASSWLADTDTQYF
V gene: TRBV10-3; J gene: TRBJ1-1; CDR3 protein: CATGGSGTASKTEAFF
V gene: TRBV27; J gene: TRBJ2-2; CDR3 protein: CASSFSAGGTGELFF
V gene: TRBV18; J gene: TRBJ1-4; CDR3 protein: CASSSVDQEKLFF
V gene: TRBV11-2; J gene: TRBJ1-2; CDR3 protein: CASSPLNRAKGGYTF
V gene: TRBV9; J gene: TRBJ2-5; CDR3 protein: CASSTASGVETQYF
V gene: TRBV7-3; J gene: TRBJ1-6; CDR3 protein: CASSLNSNNSPLHF
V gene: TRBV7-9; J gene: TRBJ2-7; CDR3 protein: CASSPEANSYEQYF
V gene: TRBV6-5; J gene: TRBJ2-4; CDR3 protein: CASTPAGENIQYF
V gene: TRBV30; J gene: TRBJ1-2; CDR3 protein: CAWSDQGVIYGYTF
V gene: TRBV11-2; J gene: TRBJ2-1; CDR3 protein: CASSSPDRSGNEQFF
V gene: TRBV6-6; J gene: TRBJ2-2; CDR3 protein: CASSQRDRVQSGELFF
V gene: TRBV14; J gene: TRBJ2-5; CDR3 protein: CASSPWTGGVETQYF